The 16 T cell receptor beta chains below come from one sample, sequenced in a study of cytomegalovirus exposure and HLA in healthy donors. PCR involved 60 Vbeta and 13 Jbeta primers. Assay: immunoSEQ multiplex PCR; the TCRdb copy retains only in-frame clones and omits some. The data hold 73,000 or so clones, with around 80% observed a single time. Sequencing was performed on PBMCs. The source is a man in his fifties in good health and CMV-seronegative.

In this sample, this clone turned up a few times. The CDR3 loop reads CASSNRGDSGNTIYF. CDR3 coding DNA: TGTGCCAGCAGCAACAGGGGCGACTCTGGAAACACCATATATTTT. The V call is TRBV7-2, the J call TRBJ1-3, with 7 nucleotides matching TRBD1. The CDR3 contains 15 residues. Germline CDR1 and CDR2: SGHTA and FQGNSA. The V gene end was trimmed by 5 bases and the J gene end by 0 bases; junction bases not matched to a gene: 4.

The rearrangement uses TRBV7-9 and TRBJ2-7; D remains ambiguous. The CDR3 loop spans 13 amino acids. V lost 8 bases to trimming and J lost 0 bases, with 11 bases between them. Germline V gives CDR1 SEHNR, CDR2 FQNEAQ (reference sequence). CDR3 sequence (DNA): TGTGCCAGCTGCCCGGGTGCCTCCTACGAGCAGTACTTC. This codes for CASCPGASYEQYF.

J is TRBJ2-7 and V is TRBV28, with TRBD2 as a possible D gene (6 bases). Trimming cost V 7 bases and J 3 bases, with 19 bases left between them. This CDR3 has 15 residues. Germline values: CDR1 MDHEN, CDR2 SYDVKM. The CDR3 reads CASTPRTPGVYEQYF. The CDR3 DNA is TGTGCCAGCACCCCCAGGACCCCGGGAGTCTACGAGCAGTACTTC.

This clone was found a few times. CDR3 amino acids: CASLSVNYNSPLHF. CDR3 DNA: TGTGCCAGCCTATCCGTGAACTATAATTCACCCCTCCACTTT. The J gene is TRBJ1-6, the V gene TRBV6-1; D gene ambiguous. CDR1 is MNHNS, CDR2 SASEGT, per germline. CDR3 length: 14 residues. Trimming took off 8 bases at V and 3 bases at J, with 11 bases between the two ends.

V usage is TRBV7-8 and J usage is TRBJ2-7; the D gene is possibly TRBD1 (6 bases). Germline lookup yields CDR1 SGHVS and CDR2 FQNEAQ. V lost 4 bases, J lost 10 bases, and 20 bases lay in between. The CDR3 runs to 14 residues. This chain's CDR3 is CASSSDQGTGKQYF. The DNA for the CDR3 is TGTGCCAGCAGCTCCGACCAGGGGACGGGTAAACAGTACTTC.

The V call is TRBV19, the J call TRBJ2-7; TRBD1 might be the D (5 bases). Per the germline V gene, CDR1 is LNHDA and CDR2 is SQIVND (reference sequence). Trimming pared 0 bases from V and 7 bases from J, leaving 13 bases between. CDR3 length: 14 amino acids. The CDR3 reads CASSIDRQQSEQYF. The CDR3 coding sequence is TGTGCCAGTAGTATAGACCGACAGCAGAGTGAGCAGTACTTC.

The CDR3 sequence: CASSTYRGTGELFF. The CDR3 region has the DNA TGTGCCAGCAGCACTTACAGGGGCACCGGGGAGCTGTTTTTT. The chain employs TRBV6-1 and TRBJ2-2; 7 bases align to TRBD1. Per germline, CDR1 MNHNS and CDR2 SASEGT. The V gene end was trimmed by 6 bases and the J gene end by 4 bases; junction bases not matched to a gene: 5. This CDR3 has 14 amino acids.

The gene calls are TRBV6-5 and TRBJ2-5, with 11 bases matching TRBD2. From germline, CDR1 is MNHEY and CDR2 SVGAGI. J lost 3 bases, V lost 7 bases, and 4 bases had no gene match. The CDR3 runs to 14 residues. In nucleotides, the CDR3 is TGTGCCAGCACCGAACTAGCGGGAGAAGAGACCCAGTACTTC. Protein: CASTELAGEETQYF.

The chain carries TRBV2 and TRBJ1-5; D is ambiguous. Deletions cut 0 bases from V and 4 bases from J, with 7 bases between. The CDR3 covers 14 residues. In germline, CDR1 is SNHLY, CDR2 FYNNEI. The CDR3 reads CASSEASSNQPQHF. The CDR3 DNA sequence: TGTGCCAGCAGTGAAGCGTCTTCGAATCAGCCCCAGCATTTT.

This clone was detected a few times. The CDR3 loop is CASSDHRGKSYEQYF. The CDR3 region has the DNA TGTGCCAGCAGTGACCACAGGGGAAAATCCTACGAGCAGTACTTC. V is TRBV6-1 and J is TRBJ2-7, with 7 bases that match TRBD1. Germline V gives CDR1 MNHNS, CDR2 SASEGT. V lost 3 bases, J lost 1 base, and 6 bases stayed unmatched. The CDR3 length is 15 residues.

V is TRBV6-1 and J is TRBJ2-5, with a tentative D call TRBD1 (5 bases). This CDR3 contains 13 residues. The V end lost 4 bases, the J end lost 4 bases, and 10 bases lay between the germline ends. The germline CDR1 and CDR2 sequences are MNHNS and SASEGT. The CDR3 sequence: CASSAQGGETQYF. CDR3 in DNA: TGTGCCAGCAGTGCTCAGGGTGGAGAGACCCAGTACTTC.

A word on this clone: An end of the junction differs from the germline gene, which may be a read error. The chain carries TRBV6-5 and TRBJ1-4; TRBD1 might be the D (6 bases). The length of the CDR3 is 15 residues. Germline V lookup: CDR1 MNHEY, CDR2 SVGAGI. This chain's CDR3 is CASSYWKQGREKLFF. Here the CDR3 DNA reads TGTGCCAGCAGCTACTGGAAACAGGGACGGGAAAAACTGTTTTTT.

V usage is TRBV19 and J usage is TRBJ2-3; the match to TRBD2 covers 10 bases. The CDR3 consists of 14 residues. In germline, CDR1 is LNHDA, CDR2 SQIVND (reference sequence). With V trimmed by 3 bases and J by 4 bases, 1 base remained unmatched. The chain's CDR3 is CASSITSGADTQYF. The CDR3 DNA follows: TGTGCCAGTAGTATTACTAGCGGGGCAGATACGCAGTATTTT.

The genes are TRBV7-9 and TRBJ1-6, with a possible D match to TRBD1 (6 bases). Deletions cut 3 bases from V and 4 bases from J, with 10 bases between. CDR1 SEHNR and CDR2 FQNEAQ come from the germline V gene (reference sequence). This CDR3 is built from 15 residues. CDR3 loop: CASSFGQGYNSPLHF. The CDR3 nucleotides are TGTGCCAGCAGCTTCGGGCAGGGGTATAATTCACCCCTCCACTTT.

J is TRBJ1-1 and V is TRBV4-3, with D possibly matching TRBD1 (6 bases). CDR3 length equals 15 residues. In germline, CDR1 is LGHNA, CDR2 YSLEER. Deletions cut 6 bases from V and 2 bases from J, with 16 bases between. Here the CDR3 DNA reads TGCGCCAGCAGACAAAGCCGGACAGCCAACACTGAAGCTTTCTTT. Its translation is CASRQSRTANTEAFF.

V usage is TRBV4-1 and J usage is TRBJ2-7; a weak D match, TRBD1 (6 bases). Germline V CDR1 and CDR2: MGHRA, YSYEKL. Trimming removed 3 bases at V and 0 bases at J, with 12 bases between. This CDR3 is built from 15 residues. In DNA, the CDR3 is TGCGCCAGCAGCCAGATAACAGGGTTCTCCTACGAGCAGTACTTC. Its translation: CASSQITGFSYEQYF.